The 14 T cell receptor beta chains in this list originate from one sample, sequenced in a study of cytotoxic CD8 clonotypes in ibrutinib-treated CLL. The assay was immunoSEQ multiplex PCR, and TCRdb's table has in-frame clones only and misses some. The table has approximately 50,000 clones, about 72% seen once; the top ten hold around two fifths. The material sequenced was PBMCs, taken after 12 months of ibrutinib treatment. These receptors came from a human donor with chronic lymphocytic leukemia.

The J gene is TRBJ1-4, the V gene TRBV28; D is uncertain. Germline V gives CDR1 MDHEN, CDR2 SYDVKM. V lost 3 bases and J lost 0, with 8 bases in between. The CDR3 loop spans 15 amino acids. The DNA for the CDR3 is TGTGCCAGCAGTTTCACGGGAGCAACTAATGAAAAACTGTTTTTT. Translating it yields CASSFTGATNEKLFF.

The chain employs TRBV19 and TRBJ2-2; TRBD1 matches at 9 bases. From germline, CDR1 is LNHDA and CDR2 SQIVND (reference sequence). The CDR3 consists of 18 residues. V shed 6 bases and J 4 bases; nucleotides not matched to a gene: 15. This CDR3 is CASSIPRGQGFVTGELFF. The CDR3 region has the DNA TGTGCCAGTAGCATCCCCCGGGGACAGGGATTTGTCACCGGGGAGCTGTTTTTT.

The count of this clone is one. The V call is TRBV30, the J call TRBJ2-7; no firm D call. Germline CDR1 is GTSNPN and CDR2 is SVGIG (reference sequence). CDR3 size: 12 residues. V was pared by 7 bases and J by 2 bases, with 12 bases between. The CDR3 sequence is CASSGTTYEQYF. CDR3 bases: TGTGCCTCCTCGGGCACCACCTACGAGCAGTACTTC.

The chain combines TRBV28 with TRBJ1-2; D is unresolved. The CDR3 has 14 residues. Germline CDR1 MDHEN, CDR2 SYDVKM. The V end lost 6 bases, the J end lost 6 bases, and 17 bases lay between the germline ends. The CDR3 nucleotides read TGTGCCAGCAGCCCTGGGCAGAGTCCAGATGGCTACACCTTC. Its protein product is CASSPGQSPDGYTF.

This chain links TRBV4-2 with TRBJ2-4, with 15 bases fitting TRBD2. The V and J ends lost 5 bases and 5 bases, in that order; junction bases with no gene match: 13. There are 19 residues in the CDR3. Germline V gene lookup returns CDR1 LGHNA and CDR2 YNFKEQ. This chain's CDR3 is CASSSTAGLAGGSQNIQYF. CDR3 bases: TGTGCCAGCAGCTCGACAGCGGGACTAGCGGGAGGATCCCAAAACATTCAGTACTTC.

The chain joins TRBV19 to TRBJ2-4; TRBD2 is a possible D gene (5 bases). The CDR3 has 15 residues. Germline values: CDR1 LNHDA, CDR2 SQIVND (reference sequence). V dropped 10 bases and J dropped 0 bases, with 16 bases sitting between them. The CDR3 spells CATGIREIAKNIQYF. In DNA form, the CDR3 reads TGTGCCACCGGGATCCGGGAAATAGCCAAAAACATTCAGTACTTC.

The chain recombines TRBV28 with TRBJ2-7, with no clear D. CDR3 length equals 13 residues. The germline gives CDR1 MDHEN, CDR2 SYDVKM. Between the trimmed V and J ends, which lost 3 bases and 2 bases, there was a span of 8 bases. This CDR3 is CASSLVQTYEQYF. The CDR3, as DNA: TGTGCCAGCAGTTTGGTACAGACCTACGAGCAGTACTTC.

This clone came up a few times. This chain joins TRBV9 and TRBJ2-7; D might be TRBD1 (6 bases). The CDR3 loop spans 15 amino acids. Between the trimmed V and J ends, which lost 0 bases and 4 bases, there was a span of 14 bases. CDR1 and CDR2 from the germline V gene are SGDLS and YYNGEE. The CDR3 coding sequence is TGTGCCAGCAGCGTAGCTCCGTCAGGGGATTACGAGCAGTACTTC. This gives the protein CASSVAPSGDYEQYF. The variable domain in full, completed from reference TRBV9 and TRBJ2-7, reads DSGVTQTPKHLITATGQRVTLRCSPRSGDLSVYWYQQSLDQGLQFLIQYYNGEERAKGNILERFSAQQFPDLHSELNLSSLELGDSALYFCASSVAPSGDYEQYFGPGTRLTVT.

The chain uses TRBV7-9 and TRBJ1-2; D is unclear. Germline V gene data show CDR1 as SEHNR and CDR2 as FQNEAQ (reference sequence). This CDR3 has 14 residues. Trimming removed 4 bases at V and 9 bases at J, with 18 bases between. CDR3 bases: TGTGCCAGCAGCTCACTGCGCCTTTCTTATCGCTACACCTTC. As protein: CASSSLRLSYRYTF.

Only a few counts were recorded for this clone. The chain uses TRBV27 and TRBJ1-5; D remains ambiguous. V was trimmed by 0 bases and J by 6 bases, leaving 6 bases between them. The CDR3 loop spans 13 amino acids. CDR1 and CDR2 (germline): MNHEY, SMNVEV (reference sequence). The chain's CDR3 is CASSLSVSQPQHF. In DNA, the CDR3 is TGTGCCAGCAGTTTATCGGTGTCTCAGCCCCAGCATTTT.

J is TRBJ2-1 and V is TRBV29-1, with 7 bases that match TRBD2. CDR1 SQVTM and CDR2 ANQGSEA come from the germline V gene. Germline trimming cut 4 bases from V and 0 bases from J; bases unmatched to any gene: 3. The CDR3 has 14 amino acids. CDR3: CSVVGGSSYNEQFF. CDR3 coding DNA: TGCAGCGTTGTCGGCGGGAGCTCCTACAATGAGCAGTTCTTC.

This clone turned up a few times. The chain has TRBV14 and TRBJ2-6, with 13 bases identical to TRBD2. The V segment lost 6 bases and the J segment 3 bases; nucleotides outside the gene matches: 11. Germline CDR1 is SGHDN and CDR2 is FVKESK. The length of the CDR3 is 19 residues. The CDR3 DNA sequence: TGTGCCAGCAGAACCAAGGTACTAGCGGGAGGGTGTGGGGCCAACGTCCTGACTTTC. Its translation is CASRTKVLAGGCGANVLTF. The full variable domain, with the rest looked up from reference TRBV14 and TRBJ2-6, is EAGVTQFPSHSVIEKGQTVTLRCDPISGHDNLYWYRRVMGKEIKFLLHFVKESKQDESGMPNNRFLAERTGGTYSTLKVQPAELEDSGVYFCASRTKVLAGGCGANVLTFGAGSRLTVL.

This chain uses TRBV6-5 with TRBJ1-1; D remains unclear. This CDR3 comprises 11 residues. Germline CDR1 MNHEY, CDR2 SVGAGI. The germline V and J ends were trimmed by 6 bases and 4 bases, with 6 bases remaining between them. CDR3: CASSRATEAFF. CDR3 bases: TGTGCCAGCAGCCGGGCCACTGAAGCTTTCTTT.

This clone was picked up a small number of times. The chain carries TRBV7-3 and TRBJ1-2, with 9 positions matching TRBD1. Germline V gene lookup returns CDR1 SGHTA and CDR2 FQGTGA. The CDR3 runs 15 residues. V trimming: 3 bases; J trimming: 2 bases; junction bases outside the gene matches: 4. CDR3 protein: CASSLTGQGNYGYTF. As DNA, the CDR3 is TGTGCCAGCAGCTTGACTGGACAGGGGAACTATGGCTACACCTTC.